Listed below are T cell receptor beta chains from one sample, sequenced in a study of blood T cell repertoires in COVID-19. The protocol was immunoSEQ multiplex PCR, while the TCRdb copy is restricted to in-frame clones and leaves out a portion. The table lists about 59,000 clones, 79% of them singletons. Source material: peripheral blood. These receptors were collected from a man in his 60s with acute or convalescent COVID-19. The CDR3 runs from the conserved cysteine through the conserved F or W.

cdr3_length v_call cdr3_aa
14 TRBV5-6 CASSVQGRNQPQHF
15 TRBV28 CASSLGTGVVYGYTF
15 TRBV7-3 CASSRQASGYNEQFF
16 TRBV5-1 CASNPTGGRWDTEAFF
13 TRBV19 CASSIQVSYEQYF
15 TRBV28 CASSPAGSQGNIQYF
13 TRBV13 CASSIRTGTEQYF
13 TRBV15 CATSSQVGDTQYF
15 TRBV18 CASSLETTNTGELFF
16 TRBV5-5 CASSLSISADYYEQYF
13 TRBV6-5 CASSRQGYSPLHF
16 TRBV5-6 CASSYRSDYSGNTIYF
14 TRBV5-6 CASSFGTGADTQYF
18 TRBV21-1 CASSRSPNRFNYNQPQHF
14 TRBV28 CASISNPLSYEQYF
17 TRBV5-1 CASSPQPSRAVLNEQFF
16 TRBV14 CASSQDLGQVDTEAFF
15 TRBV15 CATSRVGAANEKLFF
15 TRBV28 CASSPMGAIGSPLHF
17 TRBV7-8 CASSLGGGTARNQPQHF
15 TRBV25-1 CASSEGRHSNQPQHF
13 TRBV12-3/TRBV12-4 CASSRDRPYEQYF
16 TRBV7-8 CASSTPEPSSYNEQFF
14 TRBV5-5 CASSLGGAGTEAFF
17 TRBV5-1 CASSSDNIAFKDTEAFF
17 TRBV7-9 CASSLSVGGSWKNIQYF
14 TRBV5-8 CASSTGTAQETQYF
15 TRBV6-1 CASSERQGRTYEQYF
13 TRBV3-1/TRBV3-2 CASSARGAQPQHF
13 TRBV7-2 CASSSQGGETQYF
14 TRBV2 CASSVLQGAYGYTF
15 TRBV4-1 CASSQDSRAGNEQFF
12 TRBV28 CASIGGSGELFF
14 TRBV6-5 CASRREGRGSPLHF
14 TRBV10-2 CASSELGQYTEAFF
13 TRBV19 CASSFRSNQPQHF
14 TRBV24-1 CATSDLDSDQPQHF
14 TRBV6-5 CASSWERGNEKLFF
15 TRBV4-3 CASSQGTGYRYEQYF
13 TRBV30 CAWSIGGPYEQYF
13 TRBV6-2/TRBV6-3 CASSYASGYEQYF
12 TRBV5-1 CASSREWREQYF
15 TRBV9 CASSVGGLAGDEQYF
13 TRBV19 CASRDGSAYEQYF
14 TRBV3-1/TRBV3-2 CASSQDLGGPEAFF
16 TRBV25-1 CASSEYIKREADTQYF
14 TRBV27 CASSLAGVGTEQFF
13 TRBV10-1 CASSATGADEQYF